Each of the 2 T cell receptor beta chains below was sequenced from the same sample in a study of Ad26.COV2.S vaccination and SARS-CoV-2 variants. The treatment denotes: roughly 19 received Ad26.COV2.S at low or high dose, single or two shots; five or six received placebo; per-sample allocation not given. The samples were gathered on day 63 after the first injection of vaccine or placebo. Measured with immunoSEQ multiplex PCR; TCRdb has only the in-frame clones, and not every one. This sample has 350,000 to 500,000 clones; approximately 88% occur once, and the top ten carry approximately 4%. The sequenced sample was peripheral blood, obtained in a trial of Ad26.COV2.S vaccine versus placebo. These TCRs come from a person between 18 and 65 years old who received the Ad26.COV2.S COVID-19 vaccine or a placebo.

The J gene is TRBJ2-2, the V gene TRBV5-1; 11 nucleotides agree with TRBD1. The germline V gene has CDR1 SGHRS and CDR2 YFSETQ. With 2 bases clipped from V and 6 bases from J, the junction kept 15 bases outside the gene matches. The CDR3 consists of 19 residues. CDR3 loop: CASSFQSRTGTGGAGELFF. CDR3 sequence (DNA): TGCGCCAGCAGCTTTCAGTCCCGGACCGGGACAGGGGGGGCCGGGGAGCTGTTTTTT.

In its sample, this clone was seen once. The V and J genes are TRBV7-9 and TRBJ2-1; the match to TRBD2 covers 8 bases. Germline assignment: CDR1 SEHNR and CDR2 FQNEAQ (reference sequence). CDR3 size: 15 residues. V was clipped by 3 bases and J by 3 bases; unmatched bases: 4. The CDR3 loop is CASSFGGAYYNEQFF. The CDR3, as DNA: TGTGCCAGCAGCTTCGGGGGGGCCTACTACAATGAGCAGTTCTTC.